These T cell receptor beta chains were read from a single sample in a study of regulatory T cells in long-lasting Graves disease. TCRdb reprocessed the multiplex PCR reads with MiXCR, giving one entry per CDR3 protein. This table holds about 620,000 distinct CDR3 sequences, roughly 15% found once. This sample also appeared in a second study, on T cells in Graves' hyperthyroidism and ophthalmopathy.

This specimen consisted of peripheral blood mononuclear cells (PBMCs), obtained at new diagnosis, from a patient treated with antithyroid drugs. The receptor source for this set is a woman in her 30s with Graves disease. Both conserved end residues are part of each CDR3. The D gene is left open where the match is weak. Clone size is not always given. Where it is, it says once, few, many or a class for expanded clones.

j_gene: TRBJ2-1
v_gene: TRBV20-1
d_gene: TRBD2
abundance: many
CDR3aa: CSASVWPSGRNEQFF
CDR3nt: TGCAGTGCTAGTGTGTGGCCTAGCGGGAGGAATGAGCAGTTCTTC

j_gene: TRBJ2-1
v_gene: TRBV4-2
d_gene: NA
abundance: NA
CDR3aa: CASSGGLPYNEQFF
CDR3nt: TGTGCCAGCAGCGGGGGACTTCCCTACAATGAGCAGTTCTTC

j_gene: TRBJ1-4
v_gene: TRBV6-1
d_gene: NA
abundance: many
CDR3aa: CASSEALADTNEKLFF
CDR3nt: TGTGCCAGCAGTGAAGCCCTAGCAGACACTAATGAAAAACTGTTTTTT

j_gene: TRBJ2-1
v_gene: TRBV2
d_gene: TRBD2
abundance: many
CDR3aa: CATKLAGGRNEQFF
CDR3nt: TGTGCCACCAAACTAGCGGGAGGCCGCAATGAGCAGTTCTTC

j_gene: TRBJ1-1
v_gene: TRBV19
d_gene: TRBD1
abundance: few
CDR3aa: CASRQGWNTEAFF
CDR3nt: TGTGCCAGTAGACAGGGGTGGAACACTGAAGCCTTCTTT

j_gene: TRBJ2-2
v_gene: TRBV6-1
d_gene: NA
abundance: many
CDR3aa: CASSAHQEPTNTGELFF
CDR3nt: TGTGCCAGCAGCGCCCACCAAGAACCGACGAACACCGGGGAGCTGTTTTTT

j_gene: TRBJ2-1
v_gene: TRBV7-3
d_gene: TRBD2
abundance: NA
CDR3aa: CASSSLMKVSESEREGNEQFF
CDR3nt: TGTGCCAGCAGCTCCCTTATGAAGGTATCCGAGAGCGAGCGGGAGGGTAATGAGCAGTTCTTC

j_gene: TRBJ2-5
v_gene: TRBV4-1
d_gene: TRBD2
abundance: once
CDR3aa: CASSQVGGFGETQYF
CDR3nt: TGCGCCAGCAGCCAAGTGGGAGGGTTTGGAGAGACCCAGTACTTC

j_gene: TRBJ2-3
v_gene: TRBV7-2
d_gene: NA
abundance: once
CDR3aa: CASSFSRGLTDTQYF
CDR3nt: TGTGCCAGCAGCTTCTCCAGGGGACTCACAGATACGCAGTATTTT

j_gene: TRBJ1-5
v_gene: TRBV12-3/TRBV12-4
d_gene: NA
abundance: many
CDR3aa: CASSFSTGTNQPQHF
CDR3nt: TGTGCCAGCAGTTTTAGTACAGGGACCAATCAGCCCCAGCATTTT

j_gene: TRBJ2-1
v_gene: TRBV3-1
d_gene: TRBD2
abundance: NA
CDR3aa: CASSHTGTSGRYVEQFF
CDR3nt: TGTGCCAGCAGCCATACCGGGACTAGCGGGAGGTACGTTGAGCAGTTCTTC

j_gene: TRBJ2-4
v_gene: TRBV10-3
d_gene: TRBD2
abundance: NA
CDR3aa: CAISEGGEGAKNIQYF
CDR3nt: TGTGCCATCAGTGAAGGTGGGGAGGGGGCCAAAAACATTCAGTACTTC

j_gene: TRBJ2-1
v_gene: TRBV6-1
d_gene: NA
abundance: few
CDR3aa: CASSAGNQNNEQFF
CDR3nt: TGTGCCAGCAGCGCAGGGAACCAAAACAATGAGCAGTTCTTC

j_gene: TRBJ2-7
v_gene: TRBV12-3/TRBV12-4
d_gene: TRBD1
abundance: many
CDR3aa: CASSLSGTATYEQYF
CDR3nt: TGTGCCAGCAGTTTATCCGGGACAGCCACCTACGAGCAGTACTTC

j_gene: TRBJ1-2
v_gene: TRBV5-1
d_gene: NA
abundance: many
CDR3aa: CASSLGHEVPGYTF
CDR3nt: TGCGCCAGCAGCTTAGGACATGAGGTGCCTGGCTACACCTTC

j_gene: TRBJ1-2
v_gene: TRBV28
d_gene: NA
abundance: many
CDR3aa: CASSLGSTGYTF
CDR3nt: TGTGCCAGCAGCCTGGGCAGCACGGGCTACACCTTC

j_gene: TRBJ2-7
v_gene: TRBV12-3/TRBV12-4
d_gene: NA
abundance: many
CDR3aa: CASRPSGNSYEQYF
CDR3nt: TGTGCCAGCAGACCTAGTGGGAACTCCTACGAGCAGTACTTC

j_gene: TRBJ1-1
v_gene: TRBV27
d_gene: NA
abundance: few
CDR3aa: CASTYSGVGGYTEASF
CDR3nt: TGTGCCAGCACCTACTCGGGGGTTGGAGGGTACACTGAAGCTTCCTTT

j_gene: TRBJ1-1
v_gene: TRBV2
d_gene: NA
abundance: many
CDR3aa: CASSGRQNTEAFF
CDR3nt: TGTGCCAGCAGTGGCAGACAGAACACTGAAGCTTTCTTT

j_gene: TRBJ1-5
v_gene: TRBV2
d_gene: NA
abundance: many
CDR3aa: CASNGPGGRQNQPQHF
CDR3nt: TGTGCCAGCAACGGACCGGGTGGCAGGCAAAATCAGCCCCAGCATTTT